Listed here are 8 T cell receptor beta chains from one sample, sequenced in a study of brain T cells in children with intractable seizures. Time point: blood from clinic visit 5 months post-surgery; TSC patient then seizure free. Clones were read by immunoSEQ multiplex PCR, and TCRdb kept only the in-frame ones, dropping some. Among about 350,000 clones, over 85% were seen once, and the ten largest hold about 5.8%. Sequencing used peripheral blood, obtained around 5 months after surgery. These receptor sequences come from a boy younger than two with tuberous sclerosis and intractable seizures.

In this sample, this clone turned up once. This chain joins TRBV7-8 and TRBJ2-1; TRBD2 aligns across 13 bases. The trim removed 8 bases at V and 6 bases at J, leaving 22 bases unmatched. From germline, CDR1 is SGHVS and CDR2 FQNEAQ. This CDR3 is 20 amino acids long. The CDR3 nucleotides are TGTGCCAGCCGGAAGAATAGGACTAGCGGGAGACGCGTGTGGGGCAATGAGCAGTTCTTC. Encoded protein: CASRKNRTSGRRVWGNEQFF.

The V gene is TRBV12-3 or TRBV12-4, the J gene TRBJ1-2; the D gene is possibly TRBD1 (6 bases). This CDR3 has 13 amino acids. The V end was cut by 5 bases, the J end by 5 bases, with 12 bases between. The CDR3, as DNA: TGTGCCAGCAGTGCCAGGGGCCGGTATGGCTACACCTTC. It yields the protein CASSARGRYGYTF.

The chain joins TRBV19 to TRBJ1-1; D unclear. Trimming cost V 0 bases and J 3 bases, with 11 bases left between them. CDR1 is LNHDA and CDR2 is SQIVND in the germline V gene (reference sequence). There are 15 residues in the CDR3. In nucleotides, the CDR3 is TGTGCCAGTAGTATAGATGCGGACTTTTACACTGAAGCTTTCTTT. Its protein is CASSIDADFYTEAFF.

The V gene is TRBV27, the J gene TRBJ2-7; TRBD1 matches at 7 bases. This CDR3 has 15 residues. The germline V gene has CDR1 MNHEY and CDR2 SMNVEV (reference sequence). Unmatched junction bases numbered 7, after V lost 5 bases and J lost 0 bases. CDR3 protein: CASSTLDRNSYEQYF. The CDR3 region has the DNA TGTGCCAGCAGTACCCTGGACAGGAACTCCTACGAGCAGTACTTC.

The chain carries TRBV6-6 and TRBJ2-3; D ambiguous. V lost 6 bases and J lost 1, with 14 bases in between. The CDR3 length is 15 residues. Germline V lookup: CDR1 MNHNY, CDR2 SVGAGI (reference sequence). This chain's CDR3 is CASSPRLTRTDTQYF. Here the CDR3 DNA reads TGTGCCAGCAGCCCCAGGTTAACTCGCACAGATACGCAGTATTTT.

This chain uses TRBV11-2 with TRBJ2-3, with D uncertain. The CDR3 has 14 amino acids. With 5 bases removed from V and 0 bases from J, the gap between germline ends came to 9 bases. In germline, CDR1 is SGHAT, CDR2 FQNNGV. The CDR3 DNA reads TGTGCCAGCAGCCATTACACCAGCACAGATACGCAGTATTTT. As protein: CASSHYTSTDTQYF.

The chain recombines TRBV25-1 with TRBJ1-2; 8 positions agree with TRBD1. The V and J ends lost 3 bases and 5 bases, in that order; junction bases with no gene match: 5. Germline CDR1 and CDR2: MGHDK and SYGVNS. CDR3 length: 14 amino acids. In DNA form, the CDR3 reads TGTGCCAGCAGTGACCCAGGGGGCGAGTATGGCTACACCTTC. Its protein product is CASSDPGGEYGYTF.

This chain connects TRBV13 to TRBJ1-3; D is unresolved. Deletions cut 3 bases from V and 0 bases from J, with 6 bases between. CDR3 size: 14 residues. Looked up from germline, CDR1 is PRHDT and CDR2 is FYEKMQ (reference sequence). The CDR3 bases are TGTGCCAGCAGCTTTCCGGGCTCTGGAAACACCATATATTTT. Protein product: CASSFPGSGNTIYF.